The following is a T cell receptor (beta chain) sequence with its context. The V gene lost 4 bases and the J gene lost 1 base, with 4 bases spanning the gap. The CDR3 is 13 residues long. The data are from a study of T cell responses to AZD1222 COVID-19 vaccine. TCRdb keeps only in-frame clones here, not all; method: immunoSEQ multiplex PCR. The sample yields about 120,000 clones, more than 75% seen once. The chain joins TRBV12-3 or TRBV12-4 to TRBJ2-2; D gene uncertain. This receptor was taken from an adult in good health. Source: peripheral blood, taken on day 0 of AZD1222 vaccination. DNA for the CDR3: TGTGCCAGCAGTTCTCAGAACACCGGGGAGCTGTTTTTT. This translates into CASSSQNTGELFF.